Listed here are 24 T cell receptor beta chains from one sample, sequenced in a study of blood T cell repertoires in COVID-19. Libraries were prepared by immunoSEQ multiplex PCR; TCRdb keeps only in-frame clonotypes and omits some of them. The repertoire holds around 120,000 clones, about 77% seen once, with 20% to 25% in the top ten. Sequencing was carried out using peripheral blood. The receptors shown here come from a human donor in a cohort sampled during active COVID-19.

To note about this clone: One junction end does not reproduce the germline sequence, and a read error may be involved. The gene calls are TRBV29-1 and TRBJ2-7; 9 nucleotides line up with TRBD1. The CDR3 covers 8 residues. Germline lookup yields CDR1 SQVTM and CDR2 ANQGSEA. The CDR3 nucleotides are TGCAGCACTGGACAGGGGCAATTC. Its protein product is CSTGQGQF.

Only one count was recorded for this clone. The chain links TRBV7-2 to TRBJ1-4; 7 bases fit TRBD1. The germline gives CDR1 SGHTA, CDR2 FQGNSA. CDR3 length: 14 residues. The V segment lost 5 bases and the J segment 3 bases; nucleotides outside the gene matches: 3. The CDR3 sequence is CASSIGTANEKLFF. DNA of the CDR3: TGTGCCAGCAGCATCGGGACAGCTAATGAAAAACTGTTTTTT.

The chain recombines TRBV7-2 with TRBJ1-1; 8 bases map to TRBD1. The V and J ends lost 2 bases and 5 bases, in that order; junction bases with no gene match: 4. Germline values: CDR1 SGHTA, CDR2 FQGNSA. The CDR3 has 14 residues. In DNA form, the CDR3 reads TGTGCCAGCAGCTTACAGGGGGCGAGAACTGAAGCTTTCTTT. It codes for CASSLQGARTEAFF. Combining the CDR3 with reference TRBV7-2 and TRBJ1-1 gives the whole variable domain GAGVSQSPSNKVTEKGKDVELRCDPISGHTALYWYRQSLGQGLEFLIYFQGNSAPDKSGLPSDRFSAERTGGSVSTLTIQRTQQEDSAVYLCASSLQGARTEAFFGQGTRLTVV.

The chain joins TRBV7-8 to TRBJ2-1; 9 bases line up with TRBD2. The germline V gene encodes CDR1 SGHVS and CDR2 FQNEAQ. V was clipped by 1 base and J by 6 bases; unmatched bases: 10. The CDR3 length is 17 residues. CDR3 residues: CASSLVFSGGSPNEQFF. The CDR3 region has the DNA TGTGCCAGCAGCTTAGTATTTAGCGGGGGATCACCCAATGAGCAGTTCTTC.

This sequence joins TRBV7-9 and TRBJ2-7, with 8 bases fitting TRBD1. Germline lookup yields CDR1 SEHNR and CDR2 FQNEAQ (reference sequence). J was trimmed by 0 bases and V by 2 bases; bases with no gene match: 3. The CDR3 is made up of 15 amino acids. As DNA, the CDR3 is TGTGCCAGCAGCTTACGTACAGGGGGCTCCTACGAGCAGTACTTC. It is translated as CASSLRTGGSYEQYF.

CDR3 region: CAISDRGRVGYTF. In nucleotides, the CDR3 is TGTGCCATCAGTGACAGGGGGCGAGTAGGCTACACCTTC. The gene calls are TRBV10-3 and TRBJ1-2; 8 bases fit TRBD1. The V gene's germline CDR1 is ENHRY and CDR2 SYGVKD. The CDR3 runs to 13 residues. V shed 3 bases and J 8 bases; nucleotides not matched to a gene: 5.

The chain recombines TRBV15 with TRBJ2-2, with D maybe TRBD1 (6 bases). The germline V gene encodes CDR1 LNHNV and CDR2 YYDKDF (reference sequence). Between the trimmed V and J ends, which lost 3 bases and 1 base, there was a span of 9 bases. The CDR3 extends over 15 amino acids. The CDR3 spells CATSRLTGNTGELFF. The CDR3 DNA reads TGTGCCACCAGCAGGCTGACAGGGAACACCGGGGAGCTGTTTTTT.

The chain is built from TRBV15 and TRBJ2-7; 8 bases match TRBD1. V lost 2 bases and J lost 7; bases outside the gene matches: 7. Per germline, CDR1 LNHNV and CDR2 YYDKDF (reference sequence). The CDR3 totals 14 residues. The CDR3 loop is CATSRLDRAGEQYF. The CDR3 nucleotides are TGTGCCACCAGCAGATTGGACAGGGCCGGGGAGCAGTACTTC.

J is TRBJ1-3 and V is TRBV6-5; 7 nucleotides agree with TRBD1. Germline loops: CDR1 MNHEY, CDR2 SVGAGI. With 4 bases clipped from V and 2 bases from J, the junction kept 2 bases outside the gene matches. This CDR3 has 14 residues. The CDR3 DNA sequence: TGTGCCAGCAGTTTCGGACAGGCTGGAAACACCATATATTTT. Translating it yields CASSFGQAGNTIYF.

CDR3 amino acids: CSATEFRAGNQETQYF. As DNA, the CDR3 is TGCAGTGCTACTGAGTTTCGAGCGGGGAACCAAGAGACCCAGTACTTC. The chain links TRBV20-1 to TRBJ2-5; 7 bases agree with TRBD2. Germline assignment: CDR1 DFQATT and CDR2 SNEGSKA (reference sequence). Trimming removed 4 bases from V and 0 bases from J; junction bases left unmatched: 11. The CDR3 totals 16 residues.

In this sample, this clone turned up once. J is TRBJ2-7 and V is TRBV5-1, with 11 positions matching TRBD1. Germline V CDR1 and CDR2: SGHRS, YFSETQ. Trimming cost V 4 bases and J 6 bases; bases outside gene matches: 3. The CDR3 is made up of 13 amino acids. The chain's CDR3 is CASSEGTGGEQYF. Written as DNA, the CDR3 is TGCGCCAGCAGCGAAGGGACAGGGGGCGAGCAGTACTTC.

The gene calls are TRBV2 and TRBJ2-5; 10 nucleotides agree with TRBD2. This CDR3 is built from 16 residues. Per the germline V gene, CDR1 is SNHLY and CDR2 is FYNNEI. V lost 4 bases, J lost 3 bases, and 8 bases stayed unmatched. CDR3 in amino acids: CASSGASGGREETQYF. DNA of the CDR3: TGTGCCAGCAGTGGGGCTAGCGGGGGCCGGGAAGAGACCCAGTACTTC.

The rearrangement joins TRBV9 to TRBJ1-2; weak D call: TRBD1 (6 bases). The CDR3 is 14 amino acids. Germline assignment: CDR1 SGDLS and CDR2 YYNGEE. V gave up 0 bases and J gave up 8 bases, with 14 bases separating them. The CDR3 nucleotides read TGTGCCAGCAGCGTAGAAAACAGGGCAGGGGGCTACACCTTC. It translates to CASSVENRAGGYTF.

This sequence joins TRBV14 and TRBJ2-7; maybe TRBD1 (8 bases). Germline values: CDR1 SGHDN, CDR2 FVKESK. The CDR3 covers 15 residues. V was trimmed by 5 bases and J by 2 bases, leaving 16 bases between them. CDR3 amino acids: CASSERGRGPYEQYF. CDR3 in DNA: TGTGCCAGCAGCGAGCGGGGCAGGGGGCCCTACGAGCAGTACTTC.

The rearrangement uses TRBV7-9 and TRBJ1-1; possibly TRBD1 for D (5 bases). CDR1 is SEHNR, CDR2 FQNEAQ, per germline (reference sequence). The CDR3 loop spans 13 amino acids. V gave up 6 bases and J gave up 5 bases, with 13 bases separating them. The CDR3 DNA is TGTGCCAGCAGAGAACGGGAGGGGACTGAAGCTTTCTTT. This codes for CASREREGTEAFF.

The chain couples TRBV2 to TRBJ2-1; 11 bases match TRBD2. Germline V CDR1 and CDR2: SNHLY, FYNNEI. Trimming removed 4 bases from V and 8 bases from J; junction bases left unmatched: 7. This CDR3 contains 15 residues. CDR3 in amino acids: CASSGETSGIYEQFF. Written as DNA, the CDR3 is TGTGCCAGCAGTGGTGAGACTAGCGGGATCTATGAGCAGTTCTTC.

The V and J genes are TRBV3-1 (or the pseudogene TRBV3-2) and TRBJ2-5; 9 bases agree with TRBD1. V gave up 4 bases and J gave up 5 bases; unmatched junction bases: 2. CDR1 is LGHDT, CDR2 YNNKEL, per germline (reference sequence). The CDR3 has 13 residues. This chain's CDR3 is CASSLDRGETQYF. The CDR3 region has the DNA TGTGCCAGCAGCCTTGACAGGGGGGAGACCCAGTACTTC.

This chain connects TRBV6-5 to TRBJ1-2; a weak D match, TRBD1 (6 bases). The ends were cut back, 7 bases at V and 8 bases at J, with 14 bases in the middle. Looked up from germline, CDR1 is MNHEY and CDR2 is SVGAGI. The CDR3 contains 12 residues. The CDR3 region has the DNA TGTGCCAGCACCAGGACAGTAGACGGCTACACCTTC. This sequence encodes CASTRTVDGYTF.

The chain couples TRBV7-9 to TRBJ2-3, with D tentatively TRBD1 (6 bases). This CDR3 region has 13 residues. The ends were cut back, 5 bases at V and 6 bases at J, with 12 bases in the middle. CDR1 SEHNR and CDR2 FQNEAQ come from the germline V gene (reference sequence). The CDR3 protein is CASSGGAGDTQYF. The DNA for the CDR3 is TGTGCCAGCAGCGGGGGCGCCGGGGATACGCAGTATTTT.

The V call is TRBV19, the J call TRBJ2-2, with 9 nucleotides matching TRBD2. The junction had 9 bases not matched to a gene; V was cut back by 3 bases and J by 4 bases. The CDR3 contains 17 residues. Germline CDR1 LNHDA, CDR2 SQIVND (reference sequence). The CDR3 loop is CASSIPIAGESTGELFF. In DNA form, the CDR3 reads TGTGCCAGTAGTATTCCCATAGCGGGAGAGAGCACCGGGGAGCTGTTTTTT.

V is TRBV20-1 and J is TRBJ1-1; 12 nucleotides line up with TRBD1. The trim removed 3 bases at V and 1 base at J, leaving 6 bases unmatched. Germline CDR1 DFQATT, CDR2 SNEGSKA (reference sequence). The CDR3 has 16 residues. CDR3 region: CSASGDRGLRNTEAFF. The DNA of the CDR3 is TGCAGTGCTAGTGGGGACAGGGGGCTCAGGAACACTGAAGCTTTCTTT.

The chain is built from TRBV2 and TRBJ2-1; 8 positions agree with TRBD2. CDR1 SNHLY and CDR2 FYNNEI come from the germline V gene. CDR3 length: 14 amino acids. The J segment lost 0 bases and the V segment lost 8 bases, leaving 3 bases of the junction unmatched. This CDR3 reads CASSRGGSYNEQFF. As DNA, the CDR3 is TGTGCCAGCTCTCGGGGGGGCTCCTACAATGAGCAGTTCTTC.

The rearrangement joins TRBV7-8 to TRBJ2-5; a possible D gene is TRBD1 (6 bases). The V gene's germline CDR1 is SGHVS and CDR2 FQNEAQ. There are 14 residues in the CDR3. V dropped 1 base and J dropped 5 bases, with 11 bases sitting between them. CDR3 region: CASSLEQGRETQYF. The CDR3, as DNA: TGTGCCAGCAGCTTAGAACAGGGAAGGGAGACCCAGTACTTC.

This chain links TRBV19 with TRBJ2-1; maybe TRBD1 (6 bases). V was pared by 0 bases and J by 5 bases, with 14 bases between. The CDR3 is 16 amino acids. Germline V lookup: CDR1 LNHDA, CDR2 SQIVND (reference sequence). The CDR3 DNA reads TGTGCCAGTAGTATAGATCGCAGGGGCCGGGACAATGAGCAGTTCTTC. Protein sequence: CASSIDRRGRDNEQFF. Filled out from reference TRBV19 and TRBJ2-1, the complete variable domain reads DGGITQSPKYLFRKEGQNVTLSCEQNLNHDAMYWYRQDPGQGLRLIYYSQIVNDFQKGDIAEGYSVSREKKESFPLTVTSAQKNPTAFYLCASSIDRRGRDNEQFFGPGTRLTVL.